Below are 8 T cell receptor beta chains sequenced from a single sample in a study of response to subunit inactivated influenza vaccine. TCRdb ran MiXCR on the RT-PCR reads and lists one entry per CDR3 protein. The data show 290,000 or so distinct CDR3 sequences, about 20% seen once. Material: PBMCs from blood, obtained 21 months after vaccination. These receptors were obtained from a man aged 50 to 69 who received an inactivated influenza vaccine.

The chain couples TRBV18 to TRBJ1-4, with D maybe TRBD1 (5 bases). Per the germline V gene, CDR1 is KGHSH and CDR2 is LQKENI. The CDR3 is 16 residues long. The V and J ends lost 1 base and 2 bases respectively, with 11 bases between them. The CDR3 sequence is CASSPRDEGTNEKLFF. The DNA of the CDR3 is TGTGCCAGCTCACCACGGGACGAGGGGACTAATGAAAAACTGTTTTTT.

The CDR3 region is CASRTGTSAGEQYF. CDR3 nucleotides: TGTGCCAGCAGGACCGGGACTAGCGCAGGGGAGCAGTACTTC. The rearrangement links TRBV7-2 to TRBJ2-7, with 10 bases aligning to TRBD2. Trimming took 6 bases from V and 7 from J; bases not matched to a gene: 9. There are 14 residues in the CDR3. Per germline, CDR1 SGHTA and CDR2 FQGNSA.

The chain links TRBV5-1 to TRBJ1-1, with 7 bases lining up with TRBD1. V lost 0 bases, J lost 0 bases, and 2 bases stayed unmatched. The germline V gene encodes CDR1 SGHRS and CDR2 YFSETQ. The CDR3 sequence is 15 residues long. The CDR3 sequence: CASSLEQGMNTEAFF. The CDR3, as DNA: TGCGCCAGCAGCTTGGAACAGGGGATGAACACTGAAGCTTTCTTT.

V is TRBV9 and J is TRBJ2-7; no firm D call. The CDR3 is 15 amino acids. The V gene's germline CDR1 is SGDLS and CDR2 YYNGEE. Between the trimmed V and J ends, which lost 4 bases and 0 bases, there was a span of 14 bases. The CDR3 loop reads CASSPSPTNSYEQYF. DNA for the CDR3: TGTGCCAGCAGCCCCTCCCCAACGAACTCCTACGAGCAGTACTTC.

V is TRBV4-1 and J is TRBJ1-2; D unresolved. Trimming took off 3 bases at V and 0 bases at J, with 5 bases between the two ends. CDR3 length: 13 residues. Germline V gene data show CDR1 as MGHRA and CDR2 as YSYEKL. The CDR3 nucleotides read TGCGCCAGCAGCCAGAATACTAACTATGGCTACACCTTC. Its protein is CASSQNTNYGYTF.

This clonotype was seen a few times. The J gene is TRBJ1-1, the V gene TRBV3-1; 7 nucleotides agree with TRBD1. After removal of 6 bases from V and 1 base from J, the junction contained 5 bases not matched to a gene. CDR1 is LGHDT, CDR2 YNNKEL, per germline (reference sequence). CDR3 length: 14 amino acids. The CDR3 DNA reads TGTGCCAGCAGACCGGGACAGTCGAACACTGAAGCTTTCTTT. The encoded protein is CASRPGQSNTEAFF.

The chain carries TRBV20-1 and TRBJ2-3, with TRBD2 identical over 7 bases. Per the germline V gene, CDR1 is DFQATT and CDR2 is SNEGSKA (reference sequence). The CDR3 extends over 14 amino acids. Trimming at V came to 1 base and at J to 4 bases, leaving 5 bases not matched to a gene. Here the CDR3 DNA reads TGCAGTGCTAGAGTGCTAGCGGCGGCAGATACGCAGTATTTT. Protein: CSARVLAAADTQYF.

The chain has TRBV5-1 and TRBJ2-3, with 10 bases lining up with TRBD2. V lost 0 bases to trimming and J lost 6 bases; unmatched junction nucleotides: 4. The length of the CDR3 is 15 residues. CDR1 is SGHRS, CDR2 YFSETQ, per germline. This CDR3 reads CASSLEGTSVDTQYF. The DNA for the CDR3 is TGCGCCAGCAGCTTGGAGGGGACTAGCGTCGATACGCAGTATTTT.